A selection of T cell receptor beta chains follows, all from one sample in a study of monozygotic twins with inflammatory bowel disease. One entry per CDR3 protein, without DNA, is what TCRdb gives after re-calling the 5' RACE reads. Recorded for this sample: approximately 160,000 distinct CDR3 sequences. Material: blood. Receptor source: a human donor with ulcerative colitis or Crohn's disease, or a healthy co-twin of an affected twin (not recorded which). CDR3s include the opening cysteine and the closing phenylalanine or tryptophan.

J gene,V gene,CDR3 protein
TRBJ2-2,TRBV20-1,CSARVFKTRNTGELFF
TRBJ1-4,TRBV12-3/TRBV12-4,CASSPPTTGLNEKLFF
TRBJ1-6,TRBV3-1,CASSRYQAGAQGSPLHF
TRBJ2-5,TRBV7-2,CASESGGAETQYF
TRBJ1-2,TRBV29-1,CSVESWGYGYTF
TRBJ2-1,TRBV29-1,CSVLRDNEQFF
TRBJ2-5,TRBV10-3,CAIRLARQETQYF
TRBJ1-2,TRBV19,CASSIRTGTYGYTF
TRBJ2-7,TRBV29-1,CSVLRAESYEQYF
TRBJ2-5,TRBV5-1,CASSRGKETQYF
TRBJ2-7,TRBV13,CASSLSQGLSYEQYF
TRBJ2-2,TRBV5-1,CASSLGTSTGELFF
TRBJ1-2,TRBV7-9,CASSLTEYGYTF
TRBJ1-1,TRBV3-1,CASSQDRGGWGNTEAFF
TRBJ1-2,TRBV29-1,CSVDTGQINYGYTF
TRBJ2-7,TRBV29-1,CSGRMPNSYEQYF
TRBJ2-7,TRBV5-4,CASSLEGTLTQYF
TRBJ2-3,TRBV5-4,CASSLELAASGDTQYF
TRBJ1-4,TRBV6-6,CATAAGGDEKLFF
TRBJ2-7,TRBV20-1,CSAIAGTSLSYEQYF
TRBJ2-3,TRBV28,CASSLAGGSDTQYF
TRBJ1-6,TRBV14,CASSQARSSYNSPLHF
TRBJ1-2,TRBV5-5,CASSSPSGGNYGYTF
TRBJ2-1,TRBV6-1,CASSAGQRDNEQFF
TRBJ2-1,TRBV7-6,CASSSEGLAGNEQFF
TRBJ2-3,TRBV12-3/TRBV12-4,CASTGGKSDTQYF
TRBJ1-6,TRBV20-1,CSARPGASRSPLHF
TRBJ2-3,TRBV6-1,CASKGLAGVCSTDTQYF